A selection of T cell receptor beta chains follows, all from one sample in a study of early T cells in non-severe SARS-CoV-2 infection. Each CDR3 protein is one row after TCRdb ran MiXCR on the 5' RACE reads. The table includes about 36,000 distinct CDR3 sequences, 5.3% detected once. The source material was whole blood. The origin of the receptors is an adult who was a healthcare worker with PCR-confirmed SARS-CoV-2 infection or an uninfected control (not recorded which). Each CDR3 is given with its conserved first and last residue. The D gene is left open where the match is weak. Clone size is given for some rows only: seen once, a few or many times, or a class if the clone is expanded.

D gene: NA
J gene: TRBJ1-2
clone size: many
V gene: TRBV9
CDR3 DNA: TGTGCCAGCAGCCCCCAGACGACAAACAGATATGGCTACACCTTC
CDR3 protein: CASSPQTTNRYGYTF

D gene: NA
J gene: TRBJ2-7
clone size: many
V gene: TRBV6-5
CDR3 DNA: TGTGCCAGCAGTTACTCGGGCGGCCCTCTTTACGAGCAGTACTTC
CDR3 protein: CASSYSGGPLYEQYF

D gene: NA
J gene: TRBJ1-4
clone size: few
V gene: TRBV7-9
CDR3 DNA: TGTGCCAGCAGCTTAGGGTCCGGCCATGGGTACGAAAAACTGTTTTTT
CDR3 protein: CASSLGSGHGYEKLFF

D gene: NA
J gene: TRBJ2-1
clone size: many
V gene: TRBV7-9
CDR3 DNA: TGTGCCAGCAGCTTCGGGGGAACCTACAATGAGCAGTTCTTC
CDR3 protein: CASSFGGTYNEQFF

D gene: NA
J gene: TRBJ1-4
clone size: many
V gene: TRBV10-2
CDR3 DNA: TGCGCCAGCAGGGCTACCGGGACTTTACAAGAAAAACTGTTTTTT
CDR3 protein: CASRATGTLQEKLFF

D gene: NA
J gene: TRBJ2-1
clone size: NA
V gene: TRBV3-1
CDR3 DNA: TGTGCCAGCAGCCAAGAGGGAAGGAGGAACAATGAGCAGTTCTTC
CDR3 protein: CASSQEGRRNNEQFF

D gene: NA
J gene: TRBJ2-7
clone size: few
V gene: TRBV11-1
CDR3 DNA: TGTGCCAGCAGCTTAGAAAGGAACAGCTTCTACGAGCAGTACTTC
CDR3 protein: CASSLERNSFYEQYF

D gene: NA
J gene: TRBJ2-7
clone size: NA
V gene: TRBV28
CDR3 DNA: TGTGCCAGCAGTTTTTCGACCCTCCAACTCTACGAGCAGTACTTC
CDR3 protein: CASSFSTLQLYEQYF

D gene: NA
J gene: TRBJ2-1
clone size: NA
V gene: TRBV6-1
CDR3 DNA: TGTGCCAGCAGTTGGCGGAGAGGGGGTGAGCAGTTCTTC
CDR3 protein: CASSWRRGGEQFF

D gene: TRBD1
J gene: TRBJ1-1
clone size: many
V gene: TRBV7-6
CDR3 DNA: TGTGCCAGCAGCCAGACAGGGGCAGGAACTGAAGCTTTCTTT
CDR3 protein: CASSQTGAGTEAFF

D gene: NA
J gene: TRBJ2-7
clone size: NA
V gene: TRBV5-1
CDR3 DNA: TGCGCCAGCAGCTTGGAGCCTGCCAACGAGCAGTACTTC
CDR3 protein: CASSLEPANEQYF

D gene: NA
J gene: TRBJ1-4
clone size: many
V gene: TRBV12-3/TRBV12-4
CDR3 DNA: TGTGCCAGCACCCGAGGGGTTGCTAATGAAAAACTGTTTTTT
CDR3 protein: CASTRGVANEKLFF

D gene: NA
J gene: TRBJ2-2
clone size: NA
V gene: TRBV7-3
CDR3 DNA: TGTGCCAGCAGCTTAATGACAGGCGGGGAGCTGTTTTTT
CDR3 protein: CASSLMTGGELFF

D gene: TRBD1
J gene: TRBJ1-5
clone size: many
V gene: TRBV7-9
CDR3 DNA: TGTGCCAGCAGCTCCCAGGGGGGTGACAATCAGCCCCAGCATTTT
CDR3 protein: CASSSQGGDNQPQHF

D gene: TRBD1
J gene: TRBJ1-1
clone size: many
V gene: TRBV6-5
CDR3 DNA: TGTGCCAGCAGTTACACCCACAGGGGGGTGAACACTGAAGCTTTCTTT
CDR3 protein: CASSYTHRGVNTEAFF

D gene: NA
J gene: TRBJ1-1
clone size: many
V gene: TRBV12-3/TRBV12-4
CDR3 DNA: TGTGCCAGCAGTCGGATCAAGGAAGAAGCTTTCTTT
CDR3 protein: CASSRIKEEAFF

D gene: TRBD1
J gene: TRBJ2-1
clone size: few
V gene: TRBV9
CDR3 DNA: TGTGCCAGCAGCGTAGCCTACAGGGGAACTGAGCAGTTCTTC
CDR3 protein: CASSVAYRGTEQFF

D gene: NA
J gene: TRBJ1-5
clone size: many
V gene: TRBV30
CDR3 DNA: TGTGCCTGGAGTGGGGGCACCGGGGGACCCGATCAGCCCCAGCATTTT
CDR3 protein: CAWSGGTGGPDQPQHF